A selection of T cell receptor beta chains follows, all from one sample in a study of cytomegalovirus exposure and HLA in healthy donors. The table came from immunoSEQ multiplex PCR; TCRdb's copy has only in-frame clones and leaves some out. The sample has about 140,000 clones; 65% to 80% are singletons. Sequenced sample: PBMCs. These receptor sequences come from a male donor in good health and CMV-seropositive. Each CDR3 is given with its conserved first and last residue. A D gene is named only where the DNA matches it firmly. Only some rows state a clone size, as once, few, many or a class for expanded clones.

d_gene | abundance | j_gene | len | v_gene | CDR3aa | CDR3nt
. | . | TRBJ1-5 | 15 | TRBV6-1 | CASSEVGVSNQPQHF | TGTGCCAGCAGTGAAGTAGGGGTTAGCAATCAGCCCCAGCATTTT
. | . | TRBJ2-7 | 15 | TRBV10-3 | CATLGGILISYEQYF | TGTGCCACCTTAGGCGGAATTCTAATCTCCTACGAGCAGTACTTC
. | . | TRBJ1-3 | 14 | TRBV13 | CASSLAFSGNTIYF | TGTGCCAGCAGCTTAGCGTTCTCTGGAAACACCATATATTTT
TRBD1 | . | TRBJ1-5 | 16 | TRBV28 | CASSLPGQGGHQPQHF | TGTGCCAGCAGCCTCCCGGGACAGGGGGGCCATCAGCCCCAGCATTTT
TRBD1 | . | TRBJ2-7 | 12 | TRBV6-5 | CASSYDRVRQYF | TGTGCCAGCAGTTACGACAGGGTGCGGCAGTACTTC
TRBD2 | . | TRBJ2-7 | 16 | TRBV28 | CASSLLGTSGSYEQYF | TGTGCCAGCAGTTTACTCGGGACTAGCGGGAGCTACGAGCAGTACTTC
. | . | TRBJ2-3 | 15 | TRBV5-1 | CASSLEGQGGDTQYF | TGCGCCAGCAGCTTGGAAGGGCAGGGTGGGGATACGCAGTATTTT
TRBD1 | once | TRBJ2-7 | 13 | TRBV6-1 | CASSGTGGYEQYF | TGTGCCAGCAGTGGGACAGGGGGTTACGAGCAGTACTTC
TRBD1 | . | TRBJ2-2 | 17 | TRBV7-9 | CASSRTGQGVVTGELFF | TGTGCCAGCAGCCGCACGGGACAGGGAGTTGTGACCGGGGAGCTGTTTTTT
. | once | TRBJ2-7 | 14 | TRBV21-1 | CASSKGPGINEQYF | TGTGCCAGCAGCAAAGGGCCAGGGATCAACGAGCAGTACTTC
TRBD1 | . | TRBJ1-1 | 14 | TRBV28 | CASSFDRGGTEAFF | TGTGCCAGCAGTTTCGACAGGGGGGGAACTGAAGCTTTCTTT
TRBD1 | once | TRBJ2-1 | 15 | TRBV28 | CASRTGTGGYNEQFF | TGTGCCAGCAGGACCGGGACAGGGGGCTACAATGAGCAGTTCTTC
. | . | TRBJ2-1 | 13 | TRBV27 | CASSLLYPPEQFF | TGTGCCAGCAGTTTACTTTATCCCCCCGAGCAGTTCTTC
TRBD2 | . | TRBJ2-7 | 17 | TRBV5-8 | CASRRTSGGILTYEQYF | TGTGCCAGCAGACGGACTAGCGGGGGGATATTAACCTACGAGCAGTACTTC
. | . | TRBJ2-5 | 15 | TRBV5-1 | CASSLVGGGQETQYF | TGCGCCAGCAGCTTGGTAGGGGGGGGGCAAGAGACCCAGTACTTC
. | once | TRBJ1-1 | 14 | TRBV9 | CASSVGGKGTEAFF | TGTGCCAGCAGCGTAGGGGGAAAGGGGACTGAAGCTTTCTTT